This TCR beta chain emerged from a study of identical twins. Notes on the study in general: Out-of-frame beta sequences exhibited a weaker degree of excess twin sharing. Zero-insertion results could be subject to partial confounding by invariant MAIT and iNKT cells.

Template switching created a universal primer site, and the cDNA included unique molecular identifiers. TCRdb re-derived calls from the 5' RACE reads in MiXCR, one entry per CDR3 protein. The table records about 900,000 distinct CDR3 sequences, around 12% of them present only once. This clonotype was found a few times. Its antigen remains unknown. Looked up from germline, CDR1 is MNHEY and CDR2 is SVGAGI. The CDR3 spans 14 residues. Trimming removed 2 bases from V and 5 bases from J, with 10 bases in between. The same sample was also used in a study of yellow fever vaccine responses in identical twins.

This sequence was found in a woman younger than 30 in good health. The specimen sequenced was PBMCs. V and J are TRBV6-5 and TRBJ1-5, with D perhaps TRBD1 (5 bases). The CDR3: CASSYGGGDQPQHF. The CDR3 nucleotides are TGTGCCAGCAGTTACGGGGGTGGAGATCAGCCCCAGCATTTT.